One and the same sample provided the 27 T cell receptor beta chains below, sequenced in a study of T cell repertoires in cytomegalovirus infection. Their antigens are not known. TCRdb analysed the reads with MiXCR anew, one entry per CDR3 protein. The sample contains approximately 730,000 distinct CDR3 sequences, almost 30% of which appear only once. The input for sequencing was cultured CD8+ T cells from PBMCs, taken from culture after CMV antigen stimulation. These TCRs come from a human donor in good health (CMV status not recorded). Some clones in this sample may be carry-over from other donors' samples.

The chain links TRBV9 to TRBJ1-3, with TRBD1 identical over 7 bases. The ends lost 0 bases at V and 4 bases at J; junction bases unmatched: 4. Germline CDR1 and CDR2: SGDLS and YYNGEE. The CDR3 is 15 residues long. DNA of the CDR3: TGTGCCAGCAGCGTAGAGGGGGCGCGAGGAAACACCATATATTTT. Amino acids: CASSVEGARGNTIYF. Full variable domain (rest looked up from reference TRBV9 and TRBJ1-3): DSGVTQTPKHLITATGQRVTLRCSPRSGDLSVYWYQQSLDQGLQFLIQYYNGEERAKGNILERFSAQQFPDLHSELNLSSLELGDSALYFCASSVEGARGNTIYFGEGSWLTVV.

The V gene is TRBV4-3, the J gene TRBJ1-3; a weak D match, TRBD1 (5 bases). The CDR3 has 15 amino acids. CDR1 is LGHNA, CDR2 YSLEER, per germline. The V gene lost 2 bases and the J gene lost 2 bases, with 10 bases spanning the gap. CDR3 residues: CASSQHDSPGNTIYF. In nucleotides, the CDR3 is TGCGCCAGCAGCCAACACGACAGTCCTGGAAACACCATATATTTT.

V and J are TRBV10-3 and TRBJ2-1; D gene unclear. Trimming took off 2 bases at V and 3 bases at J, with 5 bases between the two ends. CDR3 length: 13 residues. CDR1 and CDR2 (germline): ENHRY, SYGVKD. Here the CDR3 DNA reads TGTGCCATCAGTGAGCTGGACTACAATGAGCAGTTCTTC. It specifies CAISELDYNEQFF.

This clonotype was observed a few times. CDR3 nucleotides: TGCAGCGTTGATCTGGGGCTGAAGGGCTACACCTTC. Encoded protein: CSVDLGLKGYTF. The rearrangement uses TRBV29-1 and TRBJ1-2, with a possible D match to TRBD1 (5 bases). The CDR3 is 12 amino acids. V lost 3 bases, J lost 8 bases, and 13 bases lay in between. CDR1 SQVTM and CDR2 ANQGSEA come from the germline V gene.

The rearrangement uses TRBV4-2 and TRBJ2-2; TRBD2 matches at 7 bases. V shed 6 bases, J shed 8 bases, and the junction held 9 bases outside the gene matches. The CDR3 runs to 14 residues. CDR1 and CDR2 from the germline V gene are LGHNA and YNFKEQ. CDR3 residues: CASRPGTTTGELFF. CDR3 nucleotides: TGTGCCAGCAGGCCTGGGACTACAACGGGGGAGCTGTTTTTT.

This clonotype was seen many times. DNA for the CDR3: TGTGCCAGCAGACACGGGGCGGACTACGAGCAGTACTTC. Translating it yields CASRHGADYEQYF. V and J are TRBV7-2 and TRBJ2-7; D could derive from TRBD1 or TRBD2 (5 bases each). Germline loops: CDR1 SGHTA, CDR2 FQGNSA. V shed 6 bases and J shed 3 bases, with 12 bases lying between them. The CDR3 is made up of 13 amino acids.

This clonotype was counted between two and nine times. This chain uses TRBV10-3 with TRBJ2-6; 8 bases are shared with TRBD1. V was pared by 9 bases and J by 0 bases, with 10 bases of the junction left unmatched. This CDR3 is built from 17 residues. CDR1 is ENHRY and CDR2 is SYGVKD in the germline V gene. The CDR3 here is CAIGKRTGSSGANVLTF. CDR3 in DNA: TGTGCCATTGGGAAGCGGACAGGGAGCTCTGGGGCCAACGTCCTGACTTTC.

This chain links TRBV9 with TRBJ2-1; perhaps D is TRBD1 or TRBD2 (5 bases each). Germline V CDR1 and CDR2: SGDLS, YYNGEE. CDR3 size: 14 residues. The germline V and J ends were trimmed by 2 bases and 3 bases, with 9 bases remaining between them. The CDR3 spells CASSVGRIYNEQFF. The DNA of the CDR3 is TGTGCCAGCAGCGTGGGACGAATCTACAATGAGCAGTTCTTC.

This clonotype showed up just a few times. The CDR3 region is CASQGGQGWYF. The CDR3 coding sequence is TGTGCCAGCCAAGGCGGACAGGGGTGGTATTTT. This chain connects TRBV7-9 to TRBJ2-3, with TRBD1 matching 9 bases. Germline V CDR1 and CDR2: SEHNR, FQNEAQ (reference sequence). The CDR3 is 11 amino acids. V was pared by 8 bases and J by 14 bases, with 8 bases of the junction left unmatched.

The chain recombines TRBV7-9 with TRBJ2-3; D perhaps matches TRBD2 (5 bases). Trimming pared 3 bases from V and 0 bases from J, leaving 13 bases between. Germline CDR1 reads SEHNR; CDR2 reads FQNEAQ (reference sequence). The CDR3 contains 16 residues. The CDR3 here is CASSFLFGGSTDTQYF. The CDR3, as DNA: TGTGCCAGCAGCTTCCTTTTCGGCGGGAGCACAGATACGCAGTATTTT.

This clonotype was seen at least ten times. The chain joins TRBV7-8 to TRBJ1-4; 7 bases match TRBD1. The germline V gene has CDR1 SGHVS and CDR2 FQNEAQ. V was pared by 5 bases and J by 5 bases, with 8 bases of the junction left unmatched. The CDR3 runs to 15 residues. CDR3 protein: CASSPRTGPNEKLFF. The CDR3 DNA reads TGTGCCAGCAGCCCGCGGACAGGACCGAATGAAAAACTGTTTTTT. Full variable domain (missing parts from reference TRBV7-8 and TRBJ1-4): GAGVSQSPRYKVAKRGQDVALRCDPISGHVSLFWYQQALGQGPEFLTYFQNEAQLDKSGLPSDRFFAERPEGSVSTLKIQRTQQEDSAVYLCASSPRTGPNEKLFFGSGTQLSVL.

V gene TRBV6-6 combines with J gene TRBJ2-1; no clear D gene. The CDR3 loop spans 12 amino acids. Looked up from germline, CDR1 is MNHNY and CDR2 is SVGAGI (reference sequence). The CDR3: CASQITYNEQFF. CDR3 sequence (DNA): TGTGCTTCCCAAATCACCTACAATGAGCAGTTCTTC.

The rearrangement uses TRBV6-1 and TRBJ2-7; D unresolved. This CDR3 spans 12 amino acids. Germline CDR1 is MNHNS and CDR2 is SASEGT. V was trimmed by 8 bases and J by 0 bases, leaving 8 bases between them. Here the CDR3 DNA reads TGTGCCAGCGCCGAGCTCTCCTACGAGCAGTACTTC. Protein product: CASAELSYEQYF.

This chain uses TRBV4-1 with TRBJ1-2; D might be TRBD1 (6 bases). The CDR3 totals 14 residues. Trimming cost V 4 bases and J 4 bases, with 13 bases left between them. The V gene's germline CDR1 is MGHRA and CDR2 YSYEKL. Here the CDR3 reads CASSRLTGPYGYTF. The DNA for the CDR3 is TGCGCCAGCAGCCGACTGACAGGCCCCTATGGCTACACCTTC.

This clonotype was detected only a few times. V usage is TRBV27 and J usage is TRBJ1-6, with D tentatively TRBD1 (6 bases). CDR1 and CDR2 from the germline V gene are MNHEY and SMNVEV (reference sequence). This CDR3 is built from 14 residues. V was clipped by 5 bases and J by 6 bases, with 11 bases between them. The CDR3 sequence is CASSLQGPNSPLHF. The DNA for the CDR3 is TGTGCCAGCAGTCTCCAGGGGCCTAATTCACCCCTCCACTTT.

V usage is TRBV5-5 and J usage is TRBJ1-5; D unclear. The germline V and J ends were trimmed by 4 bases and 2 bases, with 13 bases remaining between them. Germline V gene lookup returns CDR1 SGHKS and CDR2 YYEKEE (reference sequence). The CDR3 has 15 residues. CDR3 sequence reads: CASSRTAPRNQPQHF. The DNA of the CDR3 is TGTGCCAGCAGCCGGACGGCGCCGCGCAATCAGCCCCAGCATTTT.

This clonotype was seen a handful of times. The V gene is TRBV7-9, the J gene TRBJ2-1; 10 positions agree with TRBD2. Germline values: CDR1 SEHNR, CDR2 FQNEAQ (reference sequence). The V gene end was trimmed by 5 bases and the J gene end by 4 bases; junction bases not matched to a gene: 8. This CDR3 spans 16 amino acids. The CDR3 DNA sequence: TGTGCCAGCAGCCCCCGGGGACTAGCGTTATACAATGAGCAGTTCTTC. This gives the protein CASSPRGLALYNEQFF. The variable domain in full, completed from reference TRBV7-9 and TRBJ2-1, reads DTGVSQNPRHKITKRGQNVTFRCDPISEHNRLYWYRQTLGQGPEFLTYFQNEAQLEKSRLLSDRFSAERPKGSFSTLEIQRTEQGDSAMYLCASSPRGLALYNEQFFGPGTRLTVL.

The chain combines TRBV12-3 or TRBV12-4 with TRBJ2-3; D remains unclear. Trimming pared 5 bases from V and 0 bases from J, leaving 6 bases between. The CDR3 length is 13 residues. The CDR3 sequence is CASSTASTDTQYF. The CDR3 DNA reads TGTGCCAGCAGTACCGCTAGCACAGATACGCAGTATTTT.

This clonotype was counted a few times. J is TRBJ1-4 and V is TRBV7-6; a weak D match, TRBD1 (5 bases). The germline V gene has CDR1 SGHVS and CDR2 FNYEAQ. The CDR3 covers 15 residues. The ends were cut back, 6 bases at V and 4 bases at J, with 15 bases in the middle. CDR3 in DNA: TGTGCCAGCAGTATAGGGGCTCCCGTTAATGAAAAACTGTTTTTT. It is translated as CASSIGAPVNEKLFF.

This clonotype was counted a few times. CDR3 sequence (DNA): TGCGCCAGCAGCCAAGATCGCGGGCTAGCGGGGGTCCAAGAGACCCAGTACTTC. Translating it yields CASSQDRGLAGVQETQYF. The chain is built from TRBV4-1 and TRBJ2-5, with 10 bases aligning to TRBD2. The CDR3 is 18 residues long. Germline V CDR1 and CDR2: MGHRA, YSYEKL. J was trimmed by 1 base and V by 0 bases; bases with no gene match: 8.

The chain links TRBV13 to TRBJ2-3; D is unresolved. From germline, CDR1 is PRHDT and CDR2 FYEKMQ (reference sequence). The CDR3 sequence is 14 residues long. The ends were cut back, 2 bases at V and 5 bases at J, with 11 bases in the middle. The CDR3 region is CASSLSDIEDTQYF. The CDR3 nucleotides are TGTGCCAGCAGCTTATCCGATATAGAAGATACGCAGTATTTT.

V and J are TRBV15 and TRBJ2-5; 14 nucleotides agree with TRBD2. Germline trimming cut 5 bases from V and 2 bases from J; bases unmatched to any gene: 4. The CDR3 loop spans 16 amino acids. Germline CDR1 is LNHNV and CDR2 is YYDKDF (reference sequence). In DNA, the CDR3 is TGTGCCACCAGCGGGGGACTAGCGGGGGTACAAGAGACCCAGTACTTC. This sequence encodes CATSGGLAGVQETQYF.

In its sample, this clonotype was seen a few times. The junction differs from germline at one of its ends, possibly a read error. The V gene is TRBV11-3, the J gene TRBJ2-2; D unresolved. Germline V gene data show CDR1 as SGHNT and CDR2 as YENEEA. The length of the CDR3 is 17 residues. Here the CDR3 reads CASSLGAWTGNIGELFF. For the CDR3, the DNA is TGTGCCAGCAGCTTAGGAGCCTGGACGGGTAACATCGGGGAGCTGTTTTTT.

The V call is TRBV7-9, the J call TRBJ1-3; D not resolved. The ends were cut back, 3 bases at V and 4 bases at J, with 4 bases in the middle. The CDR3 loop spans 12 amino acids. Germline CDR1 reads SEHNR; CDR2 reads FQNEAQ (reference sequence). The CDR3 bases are TGTGCCAGCAGCTTTTCAGGAAACACCATATATTTT. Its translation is CASSFSGNTIYF.

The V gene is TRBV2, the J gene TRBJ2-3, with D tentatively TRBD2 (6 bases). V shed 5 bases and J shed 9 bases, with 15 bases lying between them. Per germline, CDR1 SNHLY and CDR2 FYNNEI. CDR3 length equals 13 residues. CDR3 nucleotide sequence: TGTGCCAGCAGTCCCAGAACTAGCAACACGCAGTATTTT. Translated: CASSPRTSNTQYF.

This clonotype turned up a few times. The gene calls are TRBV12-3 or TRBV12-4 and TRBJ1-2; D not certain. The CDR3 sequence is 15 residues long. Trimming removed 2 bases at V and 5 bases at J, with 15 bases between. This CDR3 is CASSLTPARPYGYTF. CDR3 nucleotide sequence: TGTGCCAGCAGTTTAACGCCAGCCCGACCATATGGCTACACCTTC.

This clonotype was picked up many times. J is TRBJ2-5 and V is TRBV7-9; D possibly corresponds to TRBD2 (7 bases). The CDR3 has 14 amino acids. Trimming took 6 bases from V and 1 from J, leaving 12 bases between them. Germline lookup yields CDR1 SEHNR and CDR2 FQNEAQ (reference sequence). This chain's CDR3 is CASSVGGLQETQYF. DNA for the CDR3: TGTGCCAGCAGTGTCGGGGGGCTCCAAGAGACCCAGTACTTC.